This T cell receptor beta chain was sequenced for a study of cytomegalovirus exposure and HLA in healthy donors. Study-wide results and limits: Earlier analysis looked at TCR beta V segments, and most were productive about 90% or about 30% of the time.

The germline V and J ends were trimmed by 8 bases and 1 base, with 17 bases remaining between them. Per the germline V gene, CDR1 is LGHNA and CDR2 is YNFKEQ. CDR3 length equals 15 residues. Of note for this clone: Its cognate antigen is unknown.

With 60 Vbeta and 13 Jbeta primers, the PCR was carried out. Assay: immunoSEQ multiplex PCR; the TCRdb copy retains only in-frame clones and omits some. This sample has 85,000 to 100,000 clones; approximately 89% occur once, and the top ten carry around a tenth. The specimen sequenced was PBMCs. The source is a man in his thirties or forties in good health and CMV-seropositive. V is TRBV4-2 and J is TRBJ2-5; the D gene is possibly TRBD2 (6 bases). In nucleotides, the CDR3 is TGTGCCAGCTCCAGGGAGGATGAGCCCCAAGAGACCCAGTACTTC. Translation: CASSREDEPQETQYF.